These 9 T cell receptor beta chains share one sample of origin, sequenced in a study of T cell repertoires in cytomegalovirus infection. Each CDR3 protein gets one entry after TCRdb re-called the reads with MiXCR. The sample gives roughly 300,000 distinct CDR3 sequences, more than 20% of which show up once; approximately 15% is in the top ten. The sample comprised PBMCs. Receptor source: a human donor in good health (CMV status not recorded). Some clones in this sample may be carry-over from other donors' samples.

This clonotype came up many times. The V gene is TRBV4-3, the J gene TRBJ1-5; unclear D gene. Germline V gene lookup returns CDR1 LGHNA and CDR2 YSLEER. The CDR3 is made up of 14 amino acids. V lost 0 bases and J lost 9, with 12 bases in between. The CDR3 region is CASSQDVGPGPQHF. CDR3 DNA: TGCGCCAGCAGCCAAGATGTCGGCCCGGGGCCCCAGCATTTT.

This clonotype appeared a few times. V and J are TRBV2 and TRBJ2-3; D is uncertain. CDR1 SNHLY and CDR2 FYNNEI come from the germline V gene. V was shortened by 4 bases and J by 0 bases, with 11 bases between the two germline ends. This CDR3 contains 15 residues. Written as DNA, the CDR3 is TGTGCCAGCAGTGCGTGGCAGTCTAGCACAGATACGCAGTATTTT. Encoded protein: CASSAWQSSTDTQYF.

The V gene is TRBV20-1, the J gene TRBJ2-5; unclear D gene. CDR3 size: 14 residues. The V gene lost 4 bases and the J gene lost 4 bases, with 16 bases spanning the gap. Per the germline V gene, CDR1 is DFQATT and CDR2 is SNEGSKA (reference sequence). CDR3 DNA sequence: TGCAGTGCTATATTTCCCCGGGCCCGAGAGACCCAGTACTTC. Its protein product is CSAIFPRARETQYF.

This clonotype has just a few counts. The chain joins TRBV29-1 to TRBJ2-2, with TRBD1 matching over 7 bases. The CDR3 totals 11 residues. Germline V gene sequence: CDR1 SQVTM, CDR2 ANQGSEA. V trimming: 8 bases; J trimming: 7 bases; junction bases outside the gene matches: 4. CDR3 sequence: CSIRDSGELFF. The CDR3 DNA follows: TGCAGCATTAGGGACAGCGGGGAGCTGTTTTTT.

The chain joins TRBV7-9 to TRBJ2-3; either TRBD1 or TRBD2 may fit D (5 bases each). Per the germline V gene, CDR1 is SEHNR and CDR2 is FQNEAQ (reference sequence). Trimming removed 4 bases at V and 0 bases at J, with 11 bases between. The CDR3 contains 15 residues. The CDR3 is CASSSMGVSTDTQYF. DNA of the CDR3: TGTGCCAGCAGCTCAATGGGGGTCAGCACAGATACGCAGTATTTT.

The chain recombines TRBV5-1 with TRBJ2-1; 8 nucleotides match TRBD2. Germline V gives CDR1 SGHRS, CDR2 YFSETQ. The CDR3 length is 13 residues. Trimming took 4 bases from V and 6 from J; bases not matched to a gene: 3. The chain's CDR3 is CASSNGLANEQFF. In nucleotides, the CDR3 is TGCGCCAGCAGCAACGGACTAGCCAATGAGCAGTTCTTC.

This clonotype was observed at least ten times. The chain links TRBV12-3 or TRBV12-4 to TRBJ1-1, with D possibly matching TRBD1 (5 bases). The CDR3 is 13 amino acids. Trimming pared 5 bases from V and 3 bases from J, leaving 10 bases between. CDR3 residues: CASSLREYTEAFF. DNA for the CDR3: TGTGCCAGCAGTCTCAGGGAGTACACTGAAGCTTTCTTT.

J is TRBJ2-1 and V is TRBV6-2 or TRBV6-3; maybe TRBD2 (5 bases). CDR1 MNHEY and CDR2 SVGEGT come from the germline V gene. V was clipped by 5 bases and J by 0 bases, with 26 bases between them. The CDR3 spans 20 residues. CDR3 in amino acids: CASSQDPRRRVESSYNEQFF. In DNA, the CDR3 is TGTGCCAGCAGTCAAGACCCTCGACGGCGGGTCGAGAGCTCCTACAATGAGCAGTTCTTC.

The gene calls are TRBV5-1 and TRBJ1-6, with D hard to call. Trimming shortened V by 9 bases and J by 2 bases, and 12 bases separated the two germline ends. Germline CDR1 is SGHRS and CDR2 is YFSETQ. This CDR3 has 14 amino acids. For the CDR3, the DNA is TGCGCCATTTTGTCGGACGCCTATAATTCACCCCTCCACTTT. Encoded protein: CAILSDAYNSPLHF.